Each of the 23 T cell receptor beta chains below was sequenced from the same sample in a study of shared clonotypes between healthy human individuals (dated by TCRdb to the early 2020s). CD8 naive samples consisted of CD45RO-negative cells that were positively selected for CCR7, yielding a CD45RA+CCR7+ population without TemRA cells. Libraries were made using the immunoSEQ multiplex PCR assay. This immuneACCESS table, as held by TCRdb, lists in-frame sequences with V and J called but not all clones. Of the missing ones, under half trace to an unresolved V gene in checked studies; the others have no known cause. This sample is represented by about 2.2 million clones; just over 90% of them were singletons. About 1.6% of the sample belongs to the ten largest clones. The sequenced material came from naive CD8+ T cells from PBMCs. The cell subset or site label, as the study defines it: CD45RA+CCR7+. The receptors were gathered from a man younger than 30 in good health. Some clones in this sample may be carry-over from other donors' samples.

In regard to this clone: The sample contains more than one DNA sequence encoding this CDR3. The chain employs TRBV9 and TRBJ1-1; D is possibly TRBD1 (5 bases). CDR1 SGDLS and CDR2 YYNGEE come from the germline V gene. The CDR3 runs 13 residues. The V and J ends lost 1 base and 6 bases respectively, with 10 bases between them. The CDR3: CASSVRGTAEAFF. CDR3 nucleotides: TGTGCCAGCAGCGTACGCGGGACGGCTGAAGCTTTCTTT.

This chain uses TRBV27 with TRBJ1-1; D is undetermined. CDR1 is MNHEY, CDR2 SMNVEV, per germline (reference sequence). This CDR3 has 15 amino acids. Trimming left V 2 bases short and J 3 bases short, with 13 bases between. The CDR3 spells CASSLRAVGDTEAFF. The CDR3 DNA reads TGTGCCAGCAGTTTAAGGGCTGTCGGTGACACTGAAGCTTTCTTT.

This chain's CDR3 is CASSIVEPFNEQFF. CDR3 in DNA: TGTGCCAGTAGTATAGTAGAACCTTTCAATGAGCAGTTCTTC. The chain has TRBV19 and TRBJ2-1; D gene uncertain. This CDR3 spans 14 amino acids. Germline CDR1 LNHDA, CDR2 SQIVND (reference sequence). V lost 1 base to trimming and J lost 6 bases, with 10 bases between them.

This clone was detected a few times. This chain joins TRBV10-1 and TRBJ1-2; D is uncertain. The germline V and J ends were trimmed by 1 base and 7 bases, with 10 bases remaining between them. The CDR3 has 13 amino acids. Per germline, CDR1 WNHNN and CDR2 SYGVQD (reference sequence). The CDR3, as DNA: TGCGCCAGCAGTGAGTGGGCGAATAGTGGCTACACCTTC. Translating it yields CASSEWANSGYTF.

This chain's CDR3 is CASSLFSRQGNTEAFF. The CDR3 DNA sequence: TGTGCCAGCAGCTTATTTAGCCGACAGGGGAACACTGAAGCTTTCTTT. This chain uses TRBV11-2 with TRBJ1-1; TRBD1 agrees at 7 bases. Germline V gene lookup returns CDR1 SGHAT and CDR2 FQNNGV. This CDR3 region has 16 residues. Germline trimming cut 2 bases from V and 1 base from J; bases unmatched to any gene: 7.

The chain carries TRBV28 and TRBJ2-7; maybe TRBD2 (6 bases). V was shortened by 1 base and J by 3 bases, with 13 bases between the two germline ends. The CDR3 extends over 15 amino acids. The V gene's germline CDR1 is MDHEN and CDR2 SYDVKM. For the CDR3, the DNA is TGTGCCAGCAGTTTATCAGGCGCGCGGGGCTACGAGCAGTACTTC. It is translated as CASSLSGARGYEQYF. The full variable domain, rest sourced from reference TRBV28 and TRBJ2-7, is DVKVTQSSRYLVKRTGEKVFLECVQDMDHENMFWYRQDPGLGLRLIYFSYDVKMKEKGDIPEGYSVSREKKERFSLILESASTNQTSMYLCASSLSGARGYEQYFGPGTRLTVT.

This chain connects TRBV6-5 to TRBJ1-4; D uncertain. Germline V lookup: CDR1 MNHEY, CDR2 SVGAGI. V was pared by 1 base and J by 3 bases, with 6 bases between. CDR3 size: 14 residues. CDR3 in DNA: TGTGCCAGCAGTTACTTCGGACCTAATGAAAAACTGTTTTTT. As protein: CASSYFGPNEKLFF.

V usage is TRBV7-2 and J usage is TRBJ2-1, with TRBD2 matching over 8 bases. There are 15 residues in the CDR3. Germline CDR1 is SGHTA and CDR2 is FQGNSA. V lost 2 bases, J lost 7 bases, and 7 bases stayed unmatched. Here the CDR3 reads CASSLSGGPGNEQFF. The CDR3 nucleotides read TGTGCCAGCAGCTTATCGGGAGGGCCGGGGAATGAGCAGTTCTTC.

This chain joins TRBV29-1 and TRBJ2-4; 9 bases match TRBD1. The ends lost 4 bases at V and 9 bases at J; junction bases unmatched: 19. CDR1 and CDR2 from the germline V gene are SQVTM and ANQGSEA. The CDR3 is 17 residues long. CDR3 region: CSVVAAMEWTGVAIQYF. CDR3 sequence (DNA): TGCAGCGTTGTGGCCGCGATGGAATGGACAGGGGTGGCCATTCAGTACTTC.

The CDR3: CASSDGRPSSYEQYF. The DNA of the CDR3 is TGTGCCAGCAGCGACGGACGGCCTTCCTCCTACGAGCAGTACTTC. V gene TRBV27 combines with J gene TRBJ2-7; D unresolved. This CDR3 is built from 15 residues. Germline CDR1 reads MNHEY; CDR2 reads SMNVEV (reference sequence). V was shortened by 6 bases and J by 0 bases, with 15 bases between the two germline ends.

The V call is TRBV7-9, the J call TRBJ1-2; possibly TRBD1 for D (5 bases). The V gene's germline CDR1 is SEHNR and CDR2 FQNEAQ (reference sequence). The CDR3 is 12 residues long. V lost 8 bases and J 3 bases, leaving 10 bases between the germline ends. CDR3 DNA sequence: TGTGCCAGCTCCGGGACCCACTATGGCTACACCTTC. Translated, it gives CASSGTHYGYTF.

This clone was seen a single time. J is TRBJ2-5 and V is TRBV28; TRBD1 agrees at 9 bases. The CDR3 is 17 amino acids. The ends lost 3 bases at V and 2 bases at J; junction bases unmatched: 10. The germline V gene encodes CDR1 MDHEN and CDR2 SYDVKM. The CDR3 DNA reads TGTGCCAGCAGTTTTTGGAACAGGGGGCAGGGGCAAGAGACCCAGTACTTC. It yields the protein CASSFWNRGQGQETQYF.

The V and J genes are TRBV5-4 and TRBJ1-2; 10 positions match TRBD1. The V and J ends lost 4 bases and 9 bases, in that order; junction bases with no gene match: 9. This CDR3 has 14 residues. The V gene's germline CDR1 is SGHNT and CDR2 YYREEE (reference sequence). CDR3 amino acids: CASSVDRGYISYTF. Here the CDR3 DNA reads TGTGCCAGCAGCGTGGACAGGGGGTACATCAGCTACACCTTC.

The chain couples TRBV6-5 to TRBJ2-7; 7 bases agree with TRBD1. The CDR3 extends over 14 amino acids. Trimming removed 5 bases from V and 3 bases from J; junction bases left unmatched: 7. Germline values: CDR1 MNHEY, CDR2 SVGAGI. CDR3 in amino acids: CASSTGQNIYEQYF. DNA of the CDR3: TGTGCCAGCAGTACGGGACAGAATATCTACGAGCAGTACTTC.

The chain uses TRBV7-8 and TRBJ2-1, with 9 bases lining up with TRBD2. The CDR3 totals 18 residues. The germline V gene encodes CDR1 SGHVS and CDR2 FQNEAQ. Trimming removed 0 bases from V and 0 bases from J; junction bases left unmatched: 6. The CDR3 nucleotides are TGTGCCAGCAGCTTAGCGGGACTAGCCTCTAGCTCCTACAATGAGCAGTTCTTC. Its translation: CASSLAGLASSSYNEQFF.

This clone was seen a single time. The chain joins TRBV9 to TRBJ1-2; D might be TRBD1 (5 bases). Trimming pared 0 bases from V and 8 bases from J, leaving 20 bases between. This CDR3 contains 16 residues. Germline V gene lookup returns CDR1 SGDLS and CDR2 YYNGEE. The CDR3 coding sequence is TGTGCCAGCAGCGTAGCTACTCAGGGCCCGGGGGAGGGCTACACCTTC. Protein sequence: CASSVATQGPGEGYTF.

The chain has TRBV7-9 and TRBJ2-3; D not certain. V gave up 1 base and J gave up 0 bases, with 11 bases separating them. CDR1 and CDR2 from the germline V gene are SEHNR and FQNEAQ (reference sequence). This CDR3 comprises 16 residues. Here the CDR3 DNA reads TGTGCCAGCAGCTTAGAGCAGGCCAGTAGCACAGATACGCAGTATTTT. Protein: CASSLEQASSTDTQYF.

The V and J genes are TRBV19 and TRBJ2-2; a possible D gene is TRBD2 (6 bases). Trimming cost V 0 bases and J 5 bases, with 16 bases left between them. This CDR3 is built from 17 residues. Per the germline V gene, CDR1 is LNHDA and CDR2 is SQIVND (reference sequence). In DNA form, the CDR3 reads TGTGCCAGTAGTATAGATCTAGAACTAGCAGAAACCGGGGAGCTGTTTTTT. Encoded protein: CASSIDLELAETGELFF.

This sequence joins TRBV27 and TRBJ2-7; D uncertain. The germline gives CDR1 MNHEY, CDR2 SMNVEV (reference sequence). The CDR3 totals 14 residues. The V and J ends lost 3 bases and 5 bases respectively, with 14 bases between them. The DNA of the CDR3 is TGTGCCAGCAGTTTTGGTCCGGGCATCCACGAGCAGTACTTC. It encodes CASSFGPGIHEQYF.

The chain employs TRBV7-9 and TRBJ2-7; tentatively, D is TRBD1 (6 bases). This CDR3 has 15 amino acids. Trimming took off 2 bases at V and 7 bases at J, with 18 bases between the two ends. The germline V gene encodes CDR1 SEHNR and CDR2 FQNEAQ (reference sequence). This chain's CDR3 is CASSLIPKQGQEQYF. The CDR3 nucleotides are TGTGCCAGCAGCTTAATACCTAAACAGGGTCAGGAGCAGTACTTC.

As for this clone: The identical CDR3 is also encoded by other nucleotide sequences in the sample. CDR3 coding DNA: TGTGCCAGCAGTTTGTCCACCAGCTACGAGCAGTACTTC. Its protein is CASSLSTSYEQYF. The chain is built from TRBV28 and TRBJ2-7; D gene ambiguous. This CDR3 has 13 amino acids. CDR1 and CDR2 from the germline V gene are MDHEN and SYDVKM. Trimming cost V 3 bases and J 3 bases, with 9 bases left between them. Based on the CDR3 plus reference TRBV28 and TRBJ2-7, the full variable domain is DVKVTQSSRYLVKRTGEKVFLECVQDMDHENMFWYRQDPGLGLRLIYFSYDVKMKEKGDIPEGYSVSREKKERFSLILESASTNQTSMYLCASSLSTSYEQYFGPGTRLTVT.

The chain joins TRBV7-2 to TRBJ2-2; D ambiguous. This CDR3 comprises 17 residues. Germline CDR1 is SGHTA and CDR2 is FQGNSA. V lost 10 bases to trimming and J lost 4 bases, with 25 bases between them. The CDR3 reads CATVVSRAGLGTGELFF. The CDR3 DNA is TGTGCCACCGTCGTTAGCCGGGCAGGTCTTGGCACCGGGGAGCTGTTTTTT.

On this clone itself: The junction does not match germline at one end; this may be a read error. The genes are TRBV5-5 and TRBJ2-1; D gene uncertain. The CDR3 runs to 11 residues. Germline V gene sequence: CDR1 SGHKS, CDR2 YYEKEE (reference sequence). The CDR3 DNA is TGTGCCAGCAGGTTGGACAATGAGCAGTTCTTC. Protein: CASRLDNEQFF.